A selection of T cell receptor beta chains follows, all from one sample in a study of CD8 T cells in ankylosing spondylitis. TCRdb re-called the 5' RACE reads with MiXCR, one entry per CDR3 protein. The top ten hold about 4% of the sample, which has around 140,000 distinct CDR3 sequences, 11% seen once. Sequenced input: blood, either unsorted or a sorted T cell fraction (not recorded which). The receptors were sampled from a female donor with ankylosing spondylitis or in good health (not recorded which). CDR3s include the opening cysteine and the closing phenylalanine or tryptophan. Each record gives: CDR3 DNA, CDR3 protein, D gene, clone size, J gene, V gene. A D gene is named only where the DNA matches it firmly. Some rows have no size entry. The others give once, few or many, or a class for an expanded clone.

TGTGCCACCAGCAGGAGCCAGCGTAACACTGAAGCTTTCTTT CATSRSQRNTEAFF NA NA TRBJ1-1 TRBV15
TGTGCCAGCAGCCCGGAGTTTAACTATGGCTACACCTTC CASSPEFNYGYTF NA NA TRBJ1-2 TRBV7-9
TGTGCCAGCAGCTCCACAGGGGAAAAACTGTTTTTT CASSSTGEKLFF NA many TRBJ1-4 TRBV7-9
TGTGCCAGCAGTGGTCCCCGGGACAGGGGTTGGAATGAGCAGTTCTTC CASSGPRDRGWNEQFF TRBD1 many TRBJ2-1 TRBV2
TGTGCCAGCACACTGAGACGGGGGAACTCACCCCTCCACTTT CASTLRRGNSPLHF NA few TRBJ1-6 TRBV28
TGTGCCAGTAGTCCCCGGACAGGAAGCTCCTACGAGCAGTACTTC CASSPRTGSSYEQYF TRBD1 NA TRBJ2-7 TRBV19
TGTGCCAGCAGCCGGGTAGCGGGGGGCTGCAATGAGCAGTCCTTC CASSRVAGGCNEQSF TRBD2 NA TRBJ2-1 TRBV3-1
TGTGCCAGCAGTTATTATATGGGGGTCGGGGCGACCCAGTACTTC CASSYYMGVGATQYF NA many TRBJ2-5 TRBV6-5
TGCAGTGCCCCCCTTCCTGGGGGGGGAGATACGCAGTATTTT CSAPLPGGGDTQYF TRBD2 many TRBJ2-3 TRBV20-1
TGTGCCAGCAGTGAAGGGACAGGGGGCCCCTACGAGCAGTACTTC CASSEGTGGPYEQYF TRBD1 many TRBJ2-7 TRBV12-3/TRBV12-4
TGTGCCAGCAGTTTGGTCGGTGGGACCCAGTACTTC CASSLVGGTQYF NA many TRBJ2-5 TRBV28
TGTGCCAGCAGCTCATCCGGGGTCACAGATACGCAGTATTTT CASSSSGVTDTQYF NA many TRBJ2-3 TRBV7-9
TGTGCCAGCAGTTTAATACGGGCAGGGGGCACGAACACTTATGGCTACACCTTC CASSLIRAGGTNTYGYTF TRBD1 many TRBJ1-2 TRBV28
TGTGCCAGCAGGGGGACAGGAGATAACACCGGGGAGCTGTTTTTT CASRGTGDNTGELFF TRBD1 many TRBJ2-2 TRBV3-1
TGCAGCGTTGAAGTGGGGGGGCGCCGCCGGAACACTGAAGCTTTCTTT CSVEVGGRRRNTEAFF NA NA TRBJ1-1 TRBV29-1
TGCGCCAGCAGCTTACGGGATCTATCCTACGAGCAGTACTTC CASSLRDLSYEQYF NA few TRBJ2-7 TRBV5-1
TGCAGCGTTAGGGGAGGGACAGTGAACACTGAAGCTTTCTTT CSVRGGTVNTEAFF TRBD1 many TRBJ1-1 TRBV29-1
TGTGCCAGCAGCGATACAGGGGGCTCGAGCAATCAGCCCCAGCATTTT CASSDTGGSSNQPQHF TRBD1 many TRBJ1-5 TRBV28
TGTGGAAAGGGGGGGGTATACGAGCAGTACTTC CGKGGVYEQYF NA many TRBJ2-7 TRBV10-3
TGTGCCTGGAGTGATGGTAATCAGCCCCAGCATTTT CAWSDGNQPQHF NA NA TRBJ1-5 TRBV30
TGTGCCAGCAACCCATGGACTAGCGGGAAAGATACGCAGTATTTT CASNPWTSGKDTQYF TRBD2 many TRBJ2-3 TRBV7-2
TGTGCCAGCAGACCTGGCCGGGCCTCACTCGAGCAGTACTTC CASRPGRASLEQYF NA many TRBJ2-7 TRBV12-3/TRBV12-4
TGTGCCAGCAGTCCTACTAGCTCAGATACGCAGTATTTT CASSPTSSDTQYF NA many TRBJ2-3 TRBV12-3/TRBV12-4
TGTGCCAGCAGTTTGGTCACAGGGGGCAATGGCTACACCTTC CASSLVTGGNGYTF TRBD1 many TRBJ1-2 TRBV12-3/TRBV12-4
TGCAGTGCCAAGGGACTAGATCCCCCAGAATCCAATGAGCAGTTCTTC CSAKGLDPPESNEQFF TRBD2 many TRBJ2-1 TRBV20-1
TGTGCCAGTAGTATCGGCAGAGGATCGTTGGGCTACACCTTC CASSIGRGSLGYTF NA NA TRBJ1-2 TRBV19
TGTGCCAGCAGCCAAGATCACAGCGGGAGGGCCAATGCCAAAAACATTCAGTACTTC CASSQDHSGRANAKNIQYF TRBD2 many TRBJ2-4 TRBV3-1
TGTGCCAGCAGCCTGATAGCGGGAGTAAGGAATGAGCAGTTCTTC CASSLIAGVRNEQFF TRBD2 many TRBJ2-1 TRBV5-6
TGTGCCAGCAGCTTTACGGGGTCCTCCTACGAGCAGTACTTC CASSFTGSSYEQYF NA many TRBJ2-7 TRBV5-8
TGTGCCAGTAGTACGTGGACAGGGGGGAACACTGAAGCTTTCTTT CASSTWTGGNTEAFF TRBD1 many TRBJ1-1 TRBV19
TGTGCCAGCGTCCGTTACAATGAGCAGTTCTTC CASVRYNEQFF NA many TRBJ2-1 TRBV28
TGTGCCAGCAGCTTAGCGGGGACAGCCTACGAGCAGTACTTC CASSLAGTAYEQYF TRBD1 few TRBJ2-7 TRBV11-2
TGTGCCAGCAGTCTTGGGGGTCATGCTAACTATGGCTACACCTTC CASSLGGHANYGYTF NA few TRBJ1-2 TRBV28
TGCGCCAGCAGCTACCAACTTGAGACTAGGTCGCAGTTCTTC CASSYQLETRSQFF NA many TRBJ2-1 TRBV4-1